The 11 T cell receptor beta chains in this list originate from one sample, sequenced in a study of early T cells in non-severe SARS-CoV-2 infection. TCRdb reanalysed the 5' RACE reads using MiXCR and keeps one entry per CDR3 protein. The table has around 55,000 distinct CDR3 sequences, around 12% seen once. The sequenced material came from whole blood. These receptors were taken from an adult who was a healthcare worker with PCR-confirmed SARS-CoV-2 infection or an uninfected control (not recorded which).

This clonotype has ten or more counts. The CDR3 is CASSQLGTGATEAFF. The CDR3 bases are TGTGCCAGCAGCCAATTGGGAACAGGTGCCACTGAAGCTTTCTTT. The chain is built from TRBV3-1 and TRBJ1-1, with a weak D call TRBD1 (5 bases). Germline assignment: CDR1 LGHDT and CDR2 YNNKEL (reference sequence). V was clipped by 2 bases and J by 4 bases, with 14 bases between them. The CDR3 loop spans 15 amino acids.

This clonotype was seen at least ten times. The rearrangement joins TRBV11-2 to TRBJ2-3; 8 bases are shared with TRBD2. This CDR3 comprises 16 residues. Looked up from germline, CDR1 is SGHAT and CDR2 is FQNNGV. V lost 2 bases, J lost 1 base, and 5 bases stayed unmatched. CDR3 DNA: TGTGCCAGCAGCTTATGGCGAGCGGGAGGCACAGATACGCAGTATTTT. Translating it yields CASSLWRAGGTDTQYF.

V usage is TRBV3-1 and J usage is TRBJ1-1; D unresolved. The CDR3 is made up of 15 amino acids. Trimming removed 4 bases from V and 4 bases from J, with 16 bases in between. CDR1 and CDR2 from the germline V gene are LGHDT and YNNKEL (reference sequence). The CDR3 protein is CASSPIYGDGTEAFF. CDR3 in DNA: TGTGCCAGCAGCCCCATCTATGGGGATGGCACTGAAGCTTTCTTT.

This clonotype was detected only a few times. The V gene is TRBV24-1, the J gene TRBJ2-1, with TRBD2 identical over 14 bases. The CDR3 length is 16 residues. Germline CDR1 is KGHDR and CDR2 is SFDVKD. The ends lost 4 bases at V and 15 bases at J; junction bases unmatched: 13. The CDR3 sequence: CATSDPGLAGAHSTFF. The CDR3 coding sequence is TGTGCCACCAGTGACCCGGGACTAGCGGGAGCCCACTCGACGTTCTTC.

This clonotype was observed a few times. The junction departs from the called germline gene at one end, perhaps through a read error. The J gene is TRBJ2-2, the V gene TRBV7-3; D unresolved. In germline, CDR1 is SGHTA, CDR2 FQGTGA. The CDR3 runs to 13 residues. CDR3 in DNA: TGTGTCAGCTCGTTTGGGCGTGCCGGGGAGCTGTTTTTT. This encodes CVSSFGRAGELFF.

This clonotype was observed at least ten times. Mismatch with germline at one junction end may stem from a read error. CDR3 DNA sequence: TGTGCCATCAGTGATTCCGAAGCGGGATTCCTCTCCCACGAGCAGTACTTC. Protein sequence: CAISDSEAGFLSHEQYF. This chain connects TRBV10-3 to TRBJ2-7; 7 nucleotides align to TRBD2. CDR1 and CDR2 (germline): ENHRY, SYGVKD. This CDR3 region has 17 residues.

This clonotype was observed many times. This chain joins TRBV6-1 and TRBJ2-3; 7 bases align to TRBD2. This CDR3 comprises 16 residues. From germline, CDR1 is MNHNS and CDR2 SASEGT. After removal of 7 bases from V and 0 bases from J, the junction contained 10 bases not matched to a gene. CDR3 sequence reads: CASKKRGGGSTDTQYF. The CDR3 nucleotides are TGTGCCAGCAAGAAGAGGGGCGGGGGAAGCACAGATACGCAGTATTTT.

This clonotype was found many times. The gene calls are TRBV7-9 and TRBJ2-3; 9 nucleotides line up with TRBD2. The V and J ends lost 7 bases and 6 bases, in that order; junction bases with no gene match: 8. The CDR3 totals 14 residues. Germline V gene data show CDR1 as SEHNR and CDR2 as FQNEAQ (reference sequence). CDR3 sequence reads: CASILAGSVDTQYF. The CDR3 DNA is TGTGCCAGCATTCTAGCGGGATCTGTGGATACGCAGTATTTT.

The sample holds a few counts of this clonotype. The CDR3 here is CASSTPGQGLNEQFF. In DNA form, the CDR3 reads TGTGCCAGCAGCACTCCGGGACAGGGATTGAATGAGCAGTTCTTC. This rearrangement joins TRBV28 to TRBJ2-1, with TRBD1 identical over 9 bases. Germline trimming cut 6 bases from V and 7 bases from J; bases unmatched to any gene: 10. Germline-derived CDR1 and CDR2 are MDHEN and SYDVKM. The CDR3 extends over 15 amino acids.

The rearrangement links TRBV3-1 to TRBJ2-2; 10 bases map to TRBD2. The CDR3 has 16 residues. The trim removed 4 bases at V and 6 bases at J, leaving 8 bases unmatched. The germline V gene has CDR1 LGHDT and CDR2 YNNKEL (reference sequence). Here the CDR3 reads CASSRDSGRAPGELFF. The CDR3, as DNA: TGTGCCAGCAGCCGAGACAGCGGGAGGGCCCCCGGGGAGCTGTTTTTT.

The chain combines TRBV18 with TRBJ2-3; TRBD1 matches at 10 bases. The J segment lost 4 bases and the V segment lost 3 bases, leaving 4 bases of the junction unmatched. The CDR3 totals 15 residues. Germline CDR1 and CDR2: KGHSH and LQKENI. CDR3 sequence: CASSPTTGGPDTQYF. In nucleotides, the CDR3 is TGTGCCAGCTCACCGACGACAGGGGGCCCAGATACGCAGTATTTT.